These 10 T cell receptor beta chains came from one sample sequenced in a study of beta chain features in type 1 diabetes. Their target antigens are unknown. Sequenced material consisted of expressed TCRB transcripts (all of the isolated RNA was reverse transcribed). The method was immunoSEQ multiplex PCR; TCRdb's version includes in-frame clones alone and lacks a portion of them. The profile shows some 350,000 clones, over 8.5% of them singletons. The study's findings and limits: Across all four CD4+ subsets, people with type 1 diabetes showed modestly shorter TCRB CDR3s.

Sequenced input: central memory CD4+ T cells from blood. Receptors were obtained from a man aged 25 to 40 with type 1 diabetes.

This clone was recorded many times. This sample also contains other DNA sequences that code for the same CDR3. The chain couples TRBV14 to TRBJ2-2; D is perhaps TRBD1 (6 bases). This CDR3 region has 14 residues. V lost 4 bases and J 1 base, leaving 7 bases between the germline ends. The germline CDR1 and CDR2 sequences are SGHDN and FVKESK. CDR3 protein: CASSLQGNTGELFF. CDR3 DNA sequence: TGTGCCAGCAGCCTACAGGGGAACACCGGGGAGCTGTTTTTT.

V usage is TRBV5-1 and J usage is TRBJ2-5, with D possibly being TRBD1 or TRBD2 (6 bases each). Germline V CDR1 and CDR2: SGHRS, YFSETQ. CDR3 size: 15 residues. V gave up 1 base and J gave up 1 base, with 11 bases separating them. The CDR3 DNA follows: TGCGCCAGCAGCTTGCGGGGGCACTTCCAAGAGACCCAGTACTTC. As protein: CASSLRGHFQETQYF.

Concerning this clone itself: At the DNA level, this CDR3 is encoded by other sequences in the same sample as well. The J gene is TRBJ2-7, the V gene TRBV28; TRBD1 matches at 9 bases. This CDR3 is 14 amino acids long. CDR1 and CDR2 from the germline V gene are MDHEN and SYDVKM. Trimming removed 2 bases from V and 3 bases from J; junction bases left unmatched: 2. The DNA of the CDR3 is TGTGCCAGCAGTTTACTGGGACAGGGCTACGAGCAGTACTTC. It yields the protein CASSLLGQGYEQYF.

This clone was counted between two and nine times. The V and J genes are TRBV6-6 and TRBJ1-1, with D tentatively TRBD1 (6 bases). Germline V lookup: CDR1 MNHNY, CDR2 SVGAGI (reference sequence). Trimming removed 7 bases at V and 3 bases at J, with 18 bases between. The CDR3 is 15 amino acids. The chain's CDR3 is CASTLSRGADTEAFF. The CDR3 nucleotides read TGTGCCAGCACGTTAAGCAGGGGCGCGGACACTGAAGCTTTCTTT.

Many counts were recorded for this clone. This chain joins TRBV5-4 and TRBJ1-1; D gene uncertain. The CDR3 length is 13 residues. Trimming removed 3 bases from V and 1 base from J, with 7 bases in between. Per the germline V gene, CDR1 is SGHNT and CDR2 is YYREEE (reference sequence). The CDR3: CASSYDANTEAFF. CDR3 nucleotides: TGTGCCAGCAGCTATGACGCGAACACTGAAGCTTTCTTT.

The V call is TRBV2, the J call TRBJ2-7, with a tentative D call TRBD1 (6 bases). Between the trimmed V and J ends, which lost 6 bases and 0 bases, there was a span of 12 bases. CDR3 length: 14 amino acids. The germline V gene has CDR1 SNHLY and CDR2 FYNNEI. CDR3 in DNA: TGTGCCAGCAGGCCGGGACACCGCTCCTACGAGCAGTACTTC. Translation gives CASRPGHRSYEQYF.

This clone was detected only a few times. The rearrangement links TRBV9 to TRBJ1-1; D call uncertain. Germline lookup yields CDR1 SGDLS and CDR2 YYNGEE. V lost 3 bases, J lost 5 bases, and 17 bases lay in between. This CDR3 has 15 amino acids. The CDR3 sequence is CASSGYDLGGTEAFF. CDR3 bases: TGTGCCAGCAGCGGATACGATCTAGGAGGGACTGAAGCTTTCTTT. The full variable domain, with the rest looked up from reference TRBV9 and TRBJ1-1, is DSGVTQTPKHLITATGQRVTLRCSPRSGDLSVYWYQQSLDQGLQFLIQYYNGEERAKGNILERFSAQQFPDLHSELNLSSLELGDSALYFCASSGYDLGGTEAFFGQGTRLTVV.

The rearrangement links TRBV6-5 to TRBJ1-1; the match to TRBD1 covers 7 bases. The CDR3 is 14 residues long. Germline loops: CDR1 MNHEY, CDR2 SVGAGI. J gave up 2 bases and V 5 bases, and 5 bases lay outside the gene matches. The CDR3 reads CASSEDRVNTEAFF. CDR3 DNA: TGTGCCAGCAGTGAAGACAGGGTAAACACTGAAGCTTTCTTT.

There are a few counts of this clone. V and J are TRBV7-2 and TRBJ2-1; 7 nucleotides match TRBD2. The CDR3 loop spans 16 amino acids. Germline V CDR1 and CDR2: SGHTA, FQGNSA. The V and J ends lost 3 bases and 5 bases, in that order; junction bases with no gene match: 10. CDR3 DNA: TGTGCCAGCAGCTTGGATTACGGCGGGAGCAACAATGAGCAGTTCTTC. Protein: CASSLDYGGSNNEQFF.

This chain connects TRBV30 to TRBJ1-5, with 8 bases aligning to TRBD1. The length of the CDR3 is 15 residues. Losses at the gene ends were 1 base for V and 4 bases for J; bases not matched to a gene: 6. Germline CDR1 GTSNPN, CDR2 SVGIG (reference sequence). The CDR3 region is CAWSDRRTGNQPQHF. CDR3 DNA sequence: TGTGCCTGGAGTGACCGAAGGACAGGGAATCAGCCCCAGCATTTT.